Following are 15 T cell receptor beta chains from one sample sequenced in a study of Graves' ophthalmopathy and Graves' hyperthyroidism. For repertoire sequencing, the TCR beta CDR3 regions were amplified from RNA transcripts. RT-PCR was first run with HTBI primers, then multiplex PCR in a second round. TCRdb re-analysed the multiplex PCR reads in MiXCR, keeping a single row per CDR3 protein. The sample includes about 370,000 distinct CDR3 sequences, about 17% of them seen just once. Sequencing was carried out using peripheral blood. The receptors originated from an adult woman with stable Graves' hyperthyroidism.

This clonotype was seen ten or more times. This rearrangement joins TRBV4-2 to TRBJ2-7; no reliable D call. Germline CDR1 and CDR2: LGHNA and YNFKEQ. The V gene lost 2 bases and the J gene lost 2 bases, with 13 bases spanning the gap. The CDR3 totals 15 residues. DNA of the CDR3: TGTGCCAGCAGCCAAATATATGGTTCCCCCTACGAGCAGTACTTC. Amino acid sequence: CASSQIYGSPYEQYF.

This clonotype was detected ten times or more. For the CDR3, the DNA is TGCAGTGCTAGAGATGGCGGAAACACCATATATTTT. This gives the protein CSARDGGNTIYF. This chain uses TRBV20-1 with TRBJ1-3; D not resolved. This CDR3 contains 12 residues. V lost 0 bases, J lost 4 bases, and 4 bases lay in between. Looked up from germline, CDR1 is DFQATT and CDR2 is SNEGSKA (reference sequence).

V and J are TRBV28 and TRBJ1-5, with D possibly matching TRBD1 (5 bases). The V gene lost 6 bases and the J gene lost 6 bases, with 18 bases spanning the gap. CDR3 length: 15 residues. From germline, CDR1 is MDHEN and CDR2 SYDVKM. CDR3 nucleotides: TGTGCCAGCAGAACAATGCCCGCAGGGATTCAGCCCCAGCATTTT. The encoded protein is CASRTMPAGIQPQHF.

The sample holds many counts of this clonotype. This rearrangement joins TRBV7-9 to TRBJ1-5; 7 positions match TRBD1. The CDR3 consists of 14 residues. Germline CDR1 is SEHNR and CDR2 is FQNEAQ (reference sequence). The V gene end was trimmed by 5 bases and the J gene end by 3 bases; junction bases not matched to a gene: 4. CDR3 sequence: CASSVGQANQPQHF. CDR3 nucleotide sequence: TGTGCCAGCAGCGTCGGACAGGCCAATCAGCCCCAGCATTTT. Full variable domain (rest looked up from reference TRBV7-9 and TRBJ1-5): DTGVSQNPRHKITKRGQNVTFRCDPISEHNRLYWYRQTLGQGPEFLTYFQNEAQLEKSRLLSDRFSAERPKGSFSTLEIQRTEQGDSAMYLCASSVGQANQPQHFGDGTRLSIL.

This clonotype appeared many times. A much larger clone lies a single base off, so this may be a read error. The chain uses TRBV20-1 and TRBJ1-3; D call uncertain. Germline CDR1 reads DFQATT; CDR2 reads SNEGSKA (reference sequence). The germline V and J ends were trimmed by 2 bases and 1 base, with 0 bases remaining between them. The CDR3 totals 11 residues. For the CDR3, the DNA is TGCAGTGCTAGATCTGGAAACACCATATATTTT. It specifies CSARSGNTIYF.

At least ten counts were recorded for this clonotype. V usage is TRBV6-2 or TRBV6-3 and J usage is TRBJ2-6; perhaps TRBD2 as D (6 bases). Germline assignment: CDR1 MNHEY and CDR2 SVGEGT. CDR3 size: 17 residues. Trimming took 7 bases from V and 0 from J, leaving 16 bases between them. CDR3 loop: CASTAGSFYSGANVLTF. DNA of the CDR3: TGTGCCAGCACTGCGGGGAGCTTCTACTCTGGGGCCAACGTCCTGACTTTC.

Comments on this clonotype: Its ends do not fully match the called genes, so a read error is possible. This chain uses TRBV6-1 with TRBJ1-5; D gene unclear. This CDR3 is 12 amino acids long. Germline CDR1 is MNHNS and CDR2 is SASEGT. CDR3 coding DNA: TGTGCCAGATCACGACGGAATCTGCCCCAGCATTTT. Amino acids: CARSRRNLPQHF.

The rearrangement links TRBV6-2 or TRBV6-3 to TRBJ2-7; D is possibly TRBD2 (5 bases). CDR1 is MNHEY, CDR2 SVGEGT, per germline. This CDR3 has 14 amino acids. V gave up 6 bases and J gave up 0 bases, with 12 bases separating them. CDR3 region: CASRRAESSYEQYF. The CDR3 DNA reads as TGTGCCAGCAGGCGAGCGGAGAGCTCCTACGAGCAGTACTTC.

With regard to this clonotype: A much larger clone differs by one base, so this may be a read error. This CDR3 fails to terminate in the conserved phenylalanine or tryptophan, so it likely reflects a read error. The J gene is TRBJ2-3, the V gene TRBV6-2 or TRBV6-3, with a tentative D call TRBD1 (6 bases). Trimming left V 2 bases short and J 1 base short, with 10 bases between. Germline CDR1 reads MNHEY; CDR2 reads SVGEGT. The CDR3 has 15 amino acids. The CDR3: CASSYMGHRTDTQYC. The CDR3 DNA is TGTGCCAGCAGTTACATGGGACATCGCACAGATACGCAGTATTGT.

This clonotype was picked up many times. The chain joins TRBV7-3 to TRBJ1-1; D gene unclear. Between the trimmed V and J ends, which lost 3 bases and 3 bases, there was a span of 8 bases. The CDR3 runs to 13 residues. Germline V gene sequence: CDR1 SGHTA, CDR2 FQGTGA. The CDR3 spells CASSFSAYTEAFF. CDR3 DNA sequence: TGTGCCAGCAGCTTTTCCGCCTACACTGAAGCTTTCTTT. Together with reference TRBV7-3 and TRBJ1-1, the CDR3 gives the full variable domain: GAGVSQTPSNKVTEKGKYVELRCDPISGHTALYWYRQSLGQGPEFLIYFQGTGAADDSGLPNDRFFAVRPEGSVSTLKIQRTERGDSAVYLCASSFSAYTEAFFGQGTRLTVV.

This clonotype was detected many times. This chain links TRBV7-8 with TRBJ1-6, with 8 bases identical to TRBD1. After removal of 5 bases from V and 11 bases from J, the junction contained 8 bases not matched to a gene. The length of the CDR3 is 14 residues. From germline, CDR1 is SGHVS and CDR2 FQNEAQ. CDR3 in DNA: TGTGCCAGCAGCGCCCAGAGGGACAGGCCACCCCTCCACTTT. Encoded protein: CASSAQRDRPPLHF.

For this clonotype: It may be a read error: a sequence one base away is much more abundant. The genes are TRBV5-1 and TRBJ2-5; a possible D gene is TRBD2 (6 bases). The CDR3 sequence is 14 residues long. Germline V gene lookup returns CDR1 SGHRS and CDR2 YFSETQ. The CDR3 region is CVSSSGDRLETQYF. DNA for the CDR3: TGCGTCAGCAGCTCGGGGGACCGACTAGAGACCCAGTACTTC. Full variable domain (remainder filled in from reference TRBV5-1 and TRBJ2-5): KAGVTQTPRYLIKTRGQQVTLSCSPISGHRSVSWYQQTPGQGLQFLFEYFSETQRNKGNFPGRFSGRQFSNSRSEMNVSTLELGDSALYLCVSSSGDRLETQYFGPGTRLLVL.

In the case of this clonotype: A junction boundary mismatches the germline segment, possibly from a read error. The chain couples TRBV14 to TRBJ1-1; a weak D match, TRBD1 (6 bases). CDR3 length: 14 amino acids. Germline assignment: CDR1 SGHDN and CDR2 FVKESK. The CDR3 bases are TGTGCCAGCAGTCTGCTGGGGGGGGGCACTGAAGCTCTCTTT. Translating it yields CASSLLGGGTEALF.

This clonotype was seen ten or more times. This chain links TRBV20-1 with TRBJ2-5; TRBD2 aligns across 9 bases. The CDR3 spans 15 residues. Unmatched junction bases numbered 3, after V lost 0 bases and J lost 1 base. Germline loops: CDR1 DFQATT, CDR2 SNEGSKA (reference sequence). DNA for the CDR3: TGCAGTGCTAGAGATGCGGGAGGGTTCCAAGAGACCCAGTACTTC. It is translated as CSARDAGGFQETQYF.

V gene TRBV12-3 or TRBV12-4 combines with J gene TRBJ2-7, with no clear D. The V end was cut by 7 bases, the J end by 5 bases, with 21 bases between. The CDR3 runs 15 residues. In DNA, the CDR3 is TGTGCCAGCACCACCACAGAAATAGGGATCCACGAGCAGTACTTC. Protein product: CASTTTEIGIHEQYF.